A single sample gave rise to the 20 T cell receptor beta chains below, sequenced in a study of blood T cell dynamics during melanoma immunotherapy. Repertoires were generated with immunoSEQ multiplex PCR, while TCRdb's copy carries only in-frame clones and drops some. The profile shows thousands of clones, around 87% of them singletons. Time point given: pre-treatment baseline. The sequenced sample was blood, obtained from a patient treated with checkpoint blockade. These receptors came from a human donor with melanoma.

The chain joins TRBV5-6 to TRBJ1-2; weak D call: TRBD1 (6 bases). The CDR3 loop spans 13 amino acids. The ends were cut back, 4 bases at V and 6 bases at J, with 13 bases in the middle. CDR1 SGHDT and CDR2 YYEEEE come from the germline V gene. The CDR3 coding sequence is TGTGCCAGCAGCGGCAGGGGAGGCGATGGCTACACCTTC. This translates into CASSGRGGDGYTF. Supplemented by reference TRBV5-6 and TRBJ1-2, the full variable domain reads DAGVTQSPTHLIKTRGQQVTLRCSPKSGHDTVSWYQQALGQGPQFIFQYYEEEERQRGNFPDRFSGHQFPNYSSELNVNALLLGDSALYLCASSGRGGDGYTFGSGTRLTVV.

The V call is TRBV9, the J call TRBJ2-3, with TRBD2 matching 7 bases. The V gene end was trimmed by 3 bases and the J gene end by 0 bases; junction bases not matched to a gene: 4. CDR1 and CDR2 from the germline V gene are SGDLS and YYNGEE. This CDR3 contains 15 residues. The CDR3 coding sequence is TGTGCCAGCAGCGCTGGACTAGTCAGCACAGATACGCAGTATTTT. It codes for CASSAGLVSTDTQYF. The variable domain in full, with the rest retrieved from reference TRBV9 and TRBJ2-3, is DSGVTQTPKHLITATGQRVTLRCSPRSGDLSVYWYQQSLDQGLQFLIQYYNGEERAKGNILERFSAQQFPDLHSELNLSSLELGDSALYFCASSAGLVSTDTQYFGPGTRLTVL.

The V gene is TRBV11-2, the J gene TRBJ2-2; TRBD1 matches 9 bases. The CDR3 runs to 16 residues. The junction had 4 bases not matched to a gene; V was cut back by 0 bases and J by 5 bases. Germline-derived CDR1 and CDR2 are SGHAT and FQNNGV. CDR3 coding DNA: TGTGCCAGCAGCTTAGATGGGACAGGGAGGACCGGGGAGCTGTTTTTT. Translating it yields CASSLDGTGRTGELFF.

The chain recombines TRBV13 with TRBJ2-7, with 7 bases identical to TRBD2. Germline V gene sequence: CDR1 PRHDT, CDR2 FYEKMQ (reference sequence). J gave up 0 bases and V 1 base, and 6 bases lay outside the gene matches. This CDR3 contains 16 residues. The chain's CDR3 is CASSLAGSGRSYEQYF. DNA for the CDR3: TGTGCCAGCAGCTTAGCGGGTAGCGGGCGCTCCTACGAGCAGTACTTC.

CDR3 residues: CASSVGLASSYEQYF. The CDR3 region has the DNA TGTGCCAGCAGCGTAGGACTAGCGTCCTCCTACGAGCAGTACTTC. The rearrangement joins TRBV9 to TRBJ2-7; 8 bases match TRBD2. The ends lost 0 bases at V and 0 bases at J; junction bases unmatched: 2. The CDR3 runs 15 residues. The germline V gene encodes CDR1 SGDLS and CDR2 YYNGEE.

The chain has TRBV30 and TRBJ1-2; no clear D. V was trimmed by 0 bases and J by 2 bases, leaving 7 bases between them. The CDR3 runs 13 residues. The germline gives CDR1 GTSNPN, CDR2 SVGIG (reference sequence). This chain's CDR3 is CAWSVNKNYGYTF. The CDR3 nucleotides are TGTGCCTGGAGTGTAAACAAGAACTATGGCTACACCTTC.

V gene TRBV6-1 combines with J gene TRBJ2-1, with D uncertain. Between the trimmed V and J ends, which lost 10 bases and 6 bases, there was a span of 13 bases. The CDR3 extends over 12 amino acids. Germline assignment: CDR1 MNHNS and CDR2 SASEGT. The CDR3 is CATVEAVNEQFF. In nucleotides, the CDR3 is TGTGCCACTGTCGAAGCCGTCAATGAGCAGTTCTTC.

V gene TRBV10-3 combines with J gene TRBJ1-5, with D maybe TRBD1 (6 bases). The CDR3 loop spans 15 amino acids. CDR1 and CDR2 (germline): ENHRY, SYGVKD. With 4 bases removed from V and 0 bases from J, the gap between germline ends came to 10 bases. The CDR3 loop reads CAISVNRDSNQPQHF. The CDR3 bases are TGTGCCATCAGTGTTAACAGGGATAGCAATCAGCCCCAGCATTTT.

V usage is TRBV28 and J usage is TRBJ2-7, with TRBD2 matching 9 bases. Trimming at V came to 11 bases and at J to 4 bases, leaving 15 bases not matched to a gene. In germline, CDR1 is MDHEN, CDR2 SYDVKM. This CDR3 spans 15 amino acids. In nucleotides, the CDR3 is TGTGCCGGCCCGACAGAGCTAGCGGGATTTTACGAGCAGTACTTC. Its translation: CAGPTELAGFYEQYF.

The gene calls are TRBV11-3 and TRBJ2-2; D call uncertain. Germline-derived CDR1 and CDR2 are SGHNT and YENEEA. The CDR3 consists of 13 residues. The V end was cut by 0 bases, the J end by 4 bases, with 3 bases between. This CDR3 reads CASSLDPTGELFF. The CDR3 nucleotides are TGTGCCAGCAGCTTAGATCCCACCGGGGAGCTGTTTTTT.

This clone was counted a single time. The sample holds other DNA sequences that translate to the same CDR3. The CDR3 DNA reads TGTGCCAGCAGCCACCCGGGACTAGCGTCCTACAATGAGCAGTTCTTC. This gives the protein CASSHPGLASYNEQFF. V and J are TRBV11-2 and TRBJ2-1; TRBD2 matches 10 bases. The CDR3 has 16 amino acids. Germline V lookup: CDR1 SGHAT, CDR2 FQNNGV. The J segment lost 1 base and the V segment lost 5 bases, leaving 5 bases of the junction unmatched. Supplemented by reference TRBV11-2 and TRBJ2-1, the full variable domain reads EAGVAQSPRYKIIEKRQSVAFWCNPISGHATLYWYQQILGQGPKLLIQFQNNGVVDDSQLPKDRFSAERLKGVDSTLKIQPAKLEDSAVYLCASSHPGLASYNEQFFGPGTRLTVL.

The CDR3 bases are TGTGCCAGCAGTTGGGCTTTTGGGGGTGAAAAACTGTTTTTT. Protein sequence: CASSWAFGGEKLFF. The V gene is TRBV6-1, the J gene TRBJ1-4; tentative D call: TRBD1 (5 bases). Trimming took off 5 bases at V and 7 bases at J, with 14 bases between the two ends. Germline lookup yields CDR1 MNHNS and CDR2 SASEGT. The CDR3 loop spans 14 amino acids.

The CDR3 nucleotides read TGCACCAGCAGCCAAGAAGACGGGTACGAGCAGTACTTC. Protein product: CTSSQEDGYEQYF. The rearrangement links TRBV1 to TRBJ2-7; the table names TRBD2, a call not compared with the DNA. TRBV1 corresponds to a pseudogene. CDR3 length: 13 amino acids.

The chain employs TRBV2 and TRBJ2-5; D not resolved. TRBJ2-7 explains the end of the DNA better; the J call may be wrong. Germline lookup yields CDR1 SNHLY and CDR2 FYNNEI. This CDR3 has 14 residues. CDR3 protein: CASSEGTNSDEQYF. As DNA, the CDR3 is TGTGCCAGCAGTGAGGGAACCAACTCGGACGAGCAGTACTTC.

This chain connects TRBV27 to TRBJ2-5; TRBD1 matches at 7 bases. V was clipped by 4 bases and J by 4 bases; unmatched bases: 6. Germline V gives CDR1 MNHEY, CDR2 SMNVEV (reference sequence). This CDR3 is 14 amino acids long. The DNA for the CDR3 is TGTGCCAGCAGTTCGATGGCAGGGGGAGAGACCCAGTACTTC. It yields the protein CASSSMAGGETQYF.

This chain uses TRBV21-1 with TRBJ1-1; no check of the table's D call, TRBD1, against the DNA was made. TRBV21-1 corresponds to a pseudogene. There are 15 residues in the CDR3. The CDR3 here is CASSKDPGVGTEAFF. In DNA form, the CDR3 reads TGTGCCAGCAGCAAAGACCCAGGGGTGGGCACTGAAGCTTTCTTT.

The V call is TRBV6-5, the J call TRBJ1-5, with 9 bases matching TRBD1. The germline CDR1 and CDR2 sequences are MNHEY and SVGAGI. This CDR3 is built from 15 residues. V lost 4 bases and J lost 1; bases outside the gene matches: 2. The CDR3 coding sequence is TGTGCCAGCAGTTTCGGACAGGGGAGCAATCAGCCCCAGCATTTT. Translating it yields CASSFGQGSNQPQHF.

This chain connects TRBV5-1 to TRBJ2-2, with a weak D call TRBD2 (6 bases). Germline values: CDR1 SGHRS, CDR2 YFSETQ. The CDR3 has 15 amino acids. V was shortened by 4 bases and J by 4 bases, with 14 bases between the two germline ends. CDR3 sequence: CASSVLAGLTGELFF. CDR3 in DNA: TGCGCCAGCAGCGTACTCGCGGGACTCACCGGGGAGCTGTTTTTT.

This clone was observed a single time. CDR3 sequence (DNA): TGTGCCAGCAGTGCCAGCTCTGGAAACACCATATATTTT. The encoded protein is CASSASSGNTIYF. The V gene is TRBV28, the J gene TRBJ1-3; D remains unclear. With 5 bases removed from V and 0 bases from J, the gap between germline ends came to 5 bases. The germline V gene has CDR1 MDHEN and CDR2 SYDVKM. The CDR3 has 13 amino acids.

J is TRBJ2-3 and V is TRBV27, with 10 bases matching TRBD2. The V gene end was trimmed by 0 bases and the J gene end by 5 bases; junction bases not matched to a gene: 11. Germline values: CDR1 MNHEY, CDR2 SMNVEV (reference sequence). This CDR3 is built from 18 residues. The CDR3 sequence: CASSLSGWASGREDTQYF. The CDR3 bases are TGTGCCAGCAGTTTATCGGGCTGGGCTAGCGGGAGAGAAGATACGCAGTATTTT.